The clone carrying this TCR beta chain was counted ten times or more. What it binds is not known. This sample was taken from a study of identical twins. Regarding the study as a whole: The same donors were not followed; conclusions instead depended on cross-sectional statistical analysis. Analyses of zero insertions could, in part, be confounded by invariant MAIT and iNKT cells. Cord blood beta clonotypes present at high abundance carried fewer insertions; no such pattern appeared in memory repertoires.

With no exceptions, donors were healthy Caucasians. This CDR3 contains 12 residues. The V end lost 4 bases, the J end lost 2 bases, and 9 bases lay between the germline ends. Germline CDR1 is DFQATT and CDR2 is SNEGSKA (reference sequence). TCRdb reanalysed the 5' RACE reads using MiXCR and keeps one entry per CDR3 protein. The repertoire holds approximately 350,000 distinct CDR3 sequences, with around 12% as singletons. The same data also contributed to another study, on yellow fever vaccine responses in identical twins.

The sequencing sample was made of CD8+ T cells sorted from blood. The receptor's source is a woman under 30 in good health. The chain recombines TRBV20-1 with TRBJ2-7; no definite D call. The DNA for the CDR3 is TGCAGTGCTACCCGCCCTCCCTACGAGCAGTACTTC. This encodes CSATRPPYEQYF.